This T cell receptor (beta chain) derives from a study of T-cell reconstitution after alpha-beta-depleted transplantation in children. This clonotype was counted between two and nine times. The V end was cut by 5 bases, the J end by 2 bases, with 12 bases between. The V gene's germline CDR1 is SQVTM and CDR2 ANQGSEA. This CDR3 comprises 13 residues. Unique molecular identifiers were incorporated during preparation of the TCRbeta library. TCRdb re-analysed the PCR reads in MiXCR, keeping a single row per CDR3 protein. The profile covers around 340,000 distinct CDR3 sequences, with more than 10% appearing a single time and approximately 4.3% taken by the ten largest.

This receptor was identified in a human donor who donated a stem cell graft to a child with Fanconi anemia. This chain links TRBV29-1 with TRBJ1-1; D is undetermined. The sample in question was PBMCs, obtained from the stem cell graft. CDR3 sequence reads: CSVRETFNTEAFF. The CDR3 nucleotides are TGCAGCGTTAGGGAGACCTTTAACACTGAAGCTTTCTTT.